Listed here are 5 T cell receptor beta chains from one sample, sequenced in a study of blood T cell repertoires in COVID-19. Clones were read by immunoSEQ multiplex PCR, and TCRdb kept only the in-frame ones, dropping some. There are about 150,000 clones in the sample; over 80% occur only once, and under 7% lies in the top ten. The specimen sequenced was PBMCs or T cells enriched from blood (not recorded which). The receptors were sampled from a woman aged 50 to 65 who had been exposed to COVID-19.

The chain is built from TRBV30 and TRBJ2-3; 8 bases are shared with TRBD2. The length of the CDR3 is 14 residues. Germline values: CDR1 GTSNPN, CDR2 SVGIG (reference sequence). Germline trimming cut 0 bases from V and 1 base from J; bases unmatched to any gene: 0. The CDR3, as DNA: TGTGCCTGGAGTGTACTAGCGGGCACAGATACGCAGTATTTT. Translated, it gives CAWSVLAGTDTQYF.

The chain uses TRBV11-3 and TRBJ1-6; D not resolved. Trimming pared 5 bases from V and 10 bases from J, leaving 12 bases between. This CDR3 spans 13 amino acids. CDR1 SGHNT and CDR2 YENEEA come from the germline V gene. The CDR3 bases are TGTGCCAGCAGCCCACAACAGAACTCACCCCTCCACTTT. Its protein product is CASSPQQNSPLHF.

This chain uses TRBV6-1 with TRBJ1-2, with a weak D call TRBD1 (6 bases). V shed 2 bases and J shed 6 bases, with 25 bases lying between them. Germline V CDR1 and CDR2: MNHNS, SASEGT. CDR3 size: 18 residues. The CDR3 DNA is TGTGCCAGCAGTGAACTTAAAGGGGGGGCGCAGTTCTTGGATGGCTACACCTTC. It specifies CASSELKGGAQFLDGYTF.

The chain links TRBV5-1 to TRBJ2-5, with D possibly TRBD2 on 5 matching bases. V was pared by 2 bases and J by 4 bases, with 6 bases between. CDR1 is SGHRS, CDR2 YFSETQ, per germline. This CDR3 region has 12 residues. This chain's CDR3 is CASSFEGETQYF. The CDR3 nucleotides are TGCGCCAGCAGCTTTGAGGGAGAGACCCAGTACTTC.

The chain has TRBV14 and TRBJ1-1; tentatively, D is TRBD1 (6 bases). CDR1 is SGHDN and CDR2 is FVKESK in the germline V gene. This CDR3 has 17 amino acids. V lost 4 bases, J lost 3 bases, and 21 bases lay in between. In nucleotides, the CDR3 is TGTGCCAGCAGCCCTTTATCAGGGGCAGCGGGGTACACTGAAGCTTTCTTT. It encodes CASSPLSGAAGYTEAFF.